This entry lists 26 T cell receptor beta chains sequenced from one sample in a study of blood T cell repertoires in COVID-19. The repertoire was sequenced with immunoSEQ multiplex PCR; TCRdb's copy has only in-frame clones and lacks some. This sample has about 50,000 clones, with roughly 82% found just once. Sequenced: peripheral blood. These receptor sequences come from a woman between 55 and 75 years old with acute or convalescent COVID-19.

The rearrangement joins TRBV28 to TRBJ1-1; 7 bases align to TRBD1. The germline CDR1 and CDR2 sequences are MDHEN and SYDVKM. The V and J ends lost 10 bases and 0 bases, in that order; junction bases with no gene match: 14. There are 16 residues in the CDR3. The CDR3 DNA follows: TGTGCCACCTCGGGACAGACCAGAGTCTTGAACACTGAAGCTTTCTTT. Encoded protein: CATSGQTRVLNTEAFF.

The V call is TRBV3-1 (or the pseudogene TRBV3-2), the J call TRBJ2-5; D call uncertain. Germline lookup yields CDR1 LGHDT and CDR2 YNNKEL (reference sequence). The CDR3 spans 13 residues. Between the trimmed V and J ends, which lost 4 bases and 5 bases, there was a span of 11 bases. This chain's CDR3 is CASSPGSWETQYF. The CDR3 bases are TGTGCCAGCAGCCCAGGCAGTTGGGAGACCCAGTACTTC.

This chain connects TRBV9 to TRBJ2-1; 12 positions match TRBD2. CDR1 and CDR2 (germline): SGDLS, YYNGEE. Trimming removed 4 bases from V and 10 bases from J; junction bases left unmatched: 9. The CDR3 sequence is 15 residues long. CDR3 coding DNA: TGTGCCAGCAGCACAGGGACTAGCGGGCTTGAGGAGCAGTTCTTC. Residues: CASSTGTSGLEEQFF.

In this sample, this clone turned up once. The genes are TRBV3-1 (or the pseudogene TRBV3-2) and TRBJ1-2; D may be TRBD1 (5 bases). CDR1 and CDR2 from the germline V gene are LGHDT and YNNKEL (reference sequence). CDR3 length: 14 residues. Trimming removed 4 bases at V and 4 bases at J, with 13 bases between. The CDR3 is CASSPGRGSYGYTF. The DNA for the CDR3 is TGTGCCAGCAGCCCGGGACGGGGGAGCTATGGCTACACCTTC.

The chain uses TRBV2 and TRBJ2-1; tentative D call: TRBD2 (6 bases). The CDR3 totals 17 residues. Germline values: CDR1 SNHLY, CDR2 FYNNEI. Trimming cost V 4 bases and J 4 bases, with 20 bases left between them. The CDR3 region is CASSVLSLGSGYNEQFF. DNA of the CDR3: TGTGCCAGCAGTGTCCTATCCTTGGGTAGCGGTTACAATGAGCAGTTCTTC.

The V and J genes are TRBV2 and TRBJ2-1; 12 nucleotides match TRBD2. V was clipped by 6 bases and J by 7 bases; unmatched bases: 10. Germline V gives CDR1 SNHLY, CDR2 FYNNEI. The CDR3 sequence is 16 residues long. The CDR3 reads CASRNGLAGLQNEQFF. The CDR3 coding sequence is TGTGCCAGCAGAAACGGACTAGCGGGACTCCAGAATGAGCAGTTCTTC.

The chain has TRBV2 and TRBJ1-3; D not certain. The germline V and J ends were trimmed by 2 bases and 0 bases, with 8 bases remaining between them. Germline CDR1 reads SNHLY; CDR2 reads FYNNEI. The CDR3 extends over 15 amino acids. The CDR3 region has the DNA TGTGCCAGCAGTGAATCGTGGAGCTCTGGAAACACCATATATTTT. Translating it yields CASSESWSSGNTIYF.

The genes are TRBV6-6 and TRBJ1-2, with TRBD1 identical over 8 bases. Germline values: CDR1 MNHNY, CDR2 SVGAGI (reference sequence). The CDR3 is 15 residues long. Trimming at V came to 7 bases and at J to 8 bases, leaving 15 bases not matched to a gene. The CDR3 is CASTDRQGPSDGYTF. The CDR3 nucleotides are TGTGCCAGCACCGACCGACAGGGGCCGTCCGACGGCTACACCTTC.

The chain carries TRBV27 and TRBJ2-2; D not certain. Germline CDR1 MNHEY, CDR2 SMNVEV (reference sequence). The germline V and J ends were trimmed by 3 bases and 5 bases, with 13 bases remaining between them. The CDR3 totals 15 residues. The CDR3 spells CASSLVWHRTGELFF. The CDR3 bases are TGTGCCAGCAGTTTGGTCTGGCACCGAACCGGGGAGCTGTTTTTT.

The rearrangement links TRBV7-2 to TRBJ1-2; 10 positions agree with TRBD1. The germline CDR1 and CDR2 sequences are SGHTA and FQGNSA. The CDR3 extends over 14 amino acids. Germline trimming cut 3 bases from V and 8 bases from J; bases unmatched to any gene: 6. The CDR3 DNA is TGTGCCAGCAGCTTCACCGTGACAGGGGGCGGCTACACCTTC. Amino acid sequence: CASSFTVTGGGYTF.

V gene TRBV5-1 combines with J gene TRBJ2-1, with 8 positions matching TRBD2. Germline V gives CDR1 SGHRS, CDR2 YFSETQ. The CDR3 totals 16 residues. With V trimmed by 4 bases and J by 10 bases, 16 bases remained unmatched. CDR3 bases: TGCGCCAGCAGCCCCCCCCTTAGGGCTAGCGGGCCAGAGCAGTTCTTC. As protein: CASSPPLRASGPEQFF.

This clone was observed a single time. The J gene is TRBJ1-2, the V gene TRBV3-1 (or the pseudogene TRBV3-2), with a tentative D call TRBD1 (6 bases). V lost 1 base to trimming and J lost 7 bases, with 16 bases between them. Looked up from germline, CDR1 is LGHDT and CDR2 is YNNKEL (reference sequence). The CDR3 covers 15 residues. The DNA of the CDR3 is TGTGCCAGCAGCCAAGTAGGAACAGGGAATTTTGGCTACACCTTC. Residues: CASSQVGTGNFGYTF.

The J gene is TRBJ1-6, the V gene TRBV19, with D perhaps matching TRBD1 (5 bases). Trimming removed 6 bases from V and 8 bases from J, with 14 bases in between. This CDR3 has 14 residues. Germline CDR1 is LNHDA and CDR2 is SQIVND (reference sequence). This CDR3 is CASRSAGLYSPLHF. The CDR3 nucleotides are TGTGCCAGTAGGTCGGCAGGGCTATATTCACCCCTCCACTTT.

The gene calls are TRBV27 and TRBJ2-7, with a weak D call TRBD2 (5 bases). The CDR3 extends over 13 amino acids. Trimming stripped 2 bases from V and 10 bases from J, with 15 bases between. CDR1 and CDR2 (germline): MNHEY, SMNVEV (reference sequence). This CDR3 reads CASSLGRTSGQYF. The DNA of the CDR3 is TGTGCCAGCAGTTTAGGGCGGACGAGCGGTCAGTACTTC.

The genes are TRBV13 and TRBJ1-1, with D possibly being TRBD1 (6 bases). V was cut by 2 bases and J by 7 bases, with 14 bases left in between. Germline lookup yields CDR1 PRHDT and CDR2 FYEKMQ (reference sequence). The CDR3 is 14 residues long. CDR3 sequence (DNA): TGTGCCAGCAGCTTACGGGGGGCGGTCAGTGAAGCTTTCTTT. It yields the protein CASSLRGAVSEAFF.

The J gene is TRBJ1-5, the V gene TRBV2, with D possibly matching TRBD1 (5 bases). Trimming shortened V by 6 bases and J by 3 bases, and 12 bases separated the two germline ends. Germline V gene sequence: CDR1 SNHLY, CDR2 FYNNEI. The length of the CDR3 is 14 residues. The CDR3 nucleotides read TGTGCCAGCAGGATCGACAGAAACAATCAGCCCCAGCATTTT. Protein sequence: CASRIDRNNQPQHF.

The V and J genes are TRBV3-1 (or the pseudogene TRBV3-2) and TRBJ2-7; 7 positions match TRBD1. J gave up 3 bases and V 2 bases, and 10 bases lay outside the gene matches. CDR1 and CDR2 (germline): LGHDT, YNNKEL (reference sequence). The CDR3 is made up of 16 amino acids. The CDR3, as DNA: TGTGCCAGCAGCCAATCTGACAGGGCGTCCTACTACGAGCAGTACTTC. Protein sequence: CASSQSDRASYYEQYF.

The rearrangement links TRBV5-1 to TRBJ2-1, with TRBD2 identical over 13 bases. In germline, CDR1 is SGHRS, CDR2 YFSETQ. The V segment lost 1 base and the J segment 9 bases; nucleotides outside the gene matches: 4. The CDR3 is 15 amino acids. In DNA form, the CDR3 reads TGCGCCAGCAGCTTGACTAGCGGGAGGGCCCGTGAGCAGTTCTTC. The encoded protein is CASSLTSGRAREQFF.

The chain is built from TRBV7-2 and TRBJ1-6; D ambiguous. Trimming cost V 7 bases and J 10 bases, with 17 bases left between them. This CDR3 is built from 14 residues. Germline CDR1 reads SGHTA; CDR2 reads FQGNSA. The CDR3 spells CASTQAPRQSPLHF. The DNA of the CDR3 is TGTGCCAGCACCCAGGCCCCACGGCAGTCACCCCTCCACTTT. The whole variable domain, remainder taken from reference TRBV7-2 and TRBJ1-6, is GAGVSQSPSNKVTEKGKDVELRCDPISGHTALYWYRQSLGQGLEFLIYFQGNSAPDKSGLPSDRFSAERTGGSVSTLTIQRTQQEDSAVYLCASTQAPRQSPLHFGNGTRLTVT.

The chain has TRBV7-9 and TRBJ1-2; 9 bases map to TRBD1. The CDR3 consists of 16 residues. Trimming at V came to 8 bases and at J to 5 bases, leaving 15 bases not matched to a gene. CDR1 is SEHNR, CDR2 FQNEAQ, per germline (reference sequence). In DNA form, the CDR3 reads TGTGCCAGCTCCGAAAGGGGGACAGGGAGTGCATATGGCTACACCTTC. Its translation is CASSERGTGSAYGYTF.

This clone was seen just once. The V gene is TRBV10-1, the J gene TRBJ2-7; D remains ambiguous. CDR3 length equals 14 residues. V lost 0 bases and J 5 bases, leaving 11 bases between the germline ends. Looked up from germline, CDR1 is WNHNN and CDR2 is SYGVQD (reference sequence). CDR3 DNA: TGCGCCAGCAGTGAGTCATCAGGCCCTCACGAGCAGTACTTC. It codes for CASSESSGPHEQYF.

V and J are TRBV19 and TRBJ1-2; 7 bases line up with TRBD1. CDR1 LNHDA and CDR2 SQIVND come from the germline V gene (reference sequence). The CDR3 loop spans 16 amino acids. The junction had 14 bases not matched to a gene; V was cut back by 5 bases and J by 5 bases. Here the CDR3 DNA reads TGTGCCAGTAGTGAAACCGGGACAGCCGCTTTTTATGGCTACACCTTC. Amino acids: CASSETGTAAFYGYTF. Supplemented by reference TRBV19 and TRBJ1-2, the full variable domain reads DGGITQSPKYLFRKEGQNVTLSCEQNLNHDAMYWYRQDPGQGLRLIYYSQIVNDFQKGDIAEGYSVSREKKESFPLTVTSAQKNPTAFYLCASSETGTAAFYGYTFGSGTRLTVV.

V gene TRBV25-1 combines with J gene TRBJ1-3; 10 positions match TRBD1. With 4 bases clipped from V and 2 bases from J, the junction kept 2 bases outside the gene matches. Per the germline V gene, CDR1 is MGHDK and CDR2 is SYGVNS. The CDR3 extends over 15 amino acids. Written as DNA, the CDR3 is TGTGCCAGCAGTGTAGACAGGGGGCCTGGAAACACCATATATTTT. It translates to CASSVDRGPGNTIYF.

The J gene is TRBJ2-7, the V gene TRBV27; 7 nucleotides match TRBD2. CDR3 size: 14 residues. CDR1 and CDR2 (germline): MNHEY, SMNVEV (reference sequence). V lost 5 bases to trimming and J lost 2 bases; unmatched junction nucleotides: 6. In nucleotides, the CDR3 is TGTGCCAGCAGTAAATCTAGCGGTCCCTACGAGCAGTACTTC. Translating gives CASSKSSGPYEQYF.

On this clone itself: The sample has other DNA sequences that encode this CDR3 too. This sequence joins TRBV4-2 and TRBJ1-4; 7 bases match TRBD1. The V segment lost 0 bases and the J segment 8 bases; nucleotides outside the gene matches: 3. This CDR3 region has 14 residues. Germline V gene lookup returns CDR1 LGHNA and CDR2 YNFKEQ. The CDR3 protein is CASSQEGRGEKLFF. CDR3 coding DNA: TGTGCCAGCAGCCAAGAGGGCAGGGGGGAAAAACTGTTTTTT.

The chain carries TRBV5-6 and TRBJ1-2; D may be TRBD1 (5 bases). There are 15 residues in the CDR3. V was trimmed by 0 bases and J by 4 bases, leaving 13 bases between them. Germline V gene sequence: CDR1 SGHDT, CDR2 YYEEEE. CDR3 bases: TGTGCCAGCAGCTTGGCCGGTCGCGGGGGCTATGGCTACACCTTC. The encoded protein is CASSLAGRGGYGYTF.